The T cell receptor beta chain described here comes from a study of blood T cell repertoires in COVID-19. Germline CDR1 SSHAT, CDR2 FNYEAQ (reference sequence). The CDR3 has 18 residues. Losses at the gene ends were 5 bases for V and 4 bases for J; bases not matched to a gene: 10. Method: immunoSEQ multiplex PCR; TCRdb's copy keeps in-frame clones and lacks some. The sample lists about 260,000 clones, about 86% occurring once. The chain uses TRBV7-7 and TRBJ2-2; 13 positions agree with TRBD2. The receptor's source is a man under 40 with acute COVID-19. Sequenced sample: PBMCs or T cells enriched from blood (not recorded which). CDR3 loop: CASSLTSGGASITGELFF. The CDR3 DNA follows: TGTGCCAGCAGCCTCACTAGCGGGGGGGCGTCGATCACCGGGGAGCTGTTTTTT.